This T cell receptor (beta chain) emerged from a study of identical twins. TCRdb reanalysed the 5' RACE reads using MiXCR and keeps one entry per CDR3 protein. The table shows about 660,000 distinct CDR3 sequences, with over 8.5% occurring only once. Per germline, CDR1 DFQATT and CDR2 SNEGSKA (reference sequence). The CDR3 extends over 14 amino acids. V gave up 5 bases and J gave up 4 bases; unmatched junction bases: 11. The data were also submitted as part of a second study, on yellow fever vaccine responses in identical twins. That study reports: In identical twins, vaccine T cell responses appeared partly shared and partly individual.

Sequenced sample: PBMCs. The chain links TRBV20-1 to TRBJ2-7; 7 nucleotides agree with TRBD2. The sequence came from a woman aged 18 to 35 in good health. CDR3 DNA: TGCAGTGCTCGGTCGGGCGGGAGTTTTTACGAGCAGTACTTC. Translated: CSARSGGSFYEQYF.